This entry lists 21 T cell receptor beta chains sequenced from one sample in a study of regulatory T cells in long-lasting Graves disease. Relying on iRepertoire HTBI primers and Arm-PCR of CDR3 regions, the team built TCR beta libraries. TCRdb re-derived calls from the multiplex PCR reads in MiXCR, one entry per CDR3 protein. The data hold around 400,000 distinct CDR3 sequences, with 21% observed a single time. Described time point: persistent/refractory GD, antithyroid drugs over 5 years with positive TRAb. The TCR library was made from RNA that had been extracted from PBMCs in TRIzol. The sample consisted of peripheral blood mononuclear cells (PBMCs), taken when the disease was refractory, from a patient treated with antithyroid drugs. Receptor source: a female donor with Graves disease.

This clonotype was seen a few times. In DNA, the CDR3 is TGCAGTGCTAGAGTCCTGGCTAGCGGGGGGTCTACCTACGAGCAGTACTTC. This encodes CSARVLASGGSTYEQYF. The chain links TRBV20-1 to TRBJ2-7, with 11 bases matching TRBD2. This CDR3 has 17 amino acids. From germline, CDR1 is DFQATT and CDR2 SNEGSKA (reference sequence). V was clipped by 1 base and J by 2 bases; unmatched bases: 10.

The chain has TRBV7-9 and TRBJ2-5, with D uncertain. Germline V gives CDR1 SEHNR, CDR2 FQNEAQ (reference sequence). This CDR3 region has 13 residues. The ends were cut back, 5 bases at V and 5 bases at J, with 12 bases in the middle. The CDR3 spells CASSPSSEETQYF. In DNA, the CDR3 is TGTGCCAGCAGCCCAAGTTCAGAGGAGACCCAGTACTTC. Supplemented by reference TRBV7-9 and TRBJ2-5, the full variable domain reads DTGVSQNPRHKITKRGQNVTFRCDPISEHNRLYWYRQTLGQGPEFLTYFQNEAQLEKSRLLSDRFSAERPKGSFSTLEIQRTEQGDSAMYLCASSPSSEETQYFGPGTRLLVL.

This clonotype was recorded many times. This sequence joins TRBV24-1 and TRBJ2-7; 11 nucleotides match TRBD1. The CDR3 is 16 amino acids. Per germline, CDR1 KGHDR and CDR2 SFDVKD. V shed 3 bases, J shed 2 bases, and the junction held 5 bases outside the gene matches. The CDR3 DNA is TGTGCCACCAGTGATCCTGGACAGGGGGCTACCTACGAGCAGTACTTC. As protein: CATSDPGQGATYEQYF.

This clonotype was seen at least ten times. The CDR3 coding sequence is TGTGCCAGCAGCTCAAGCCCCCCAGGGATGAGCAATCAGCCCCAGCATTTT. Translation gives CASSSSPPGMSNQPQHF. The chain employs TRBV7-8 and TRBJ1-5; D might be TRBD1 (5 bases). The CDR3 sequence is 17 residues long. Germline V lookup: CDR1 SGHVS, CDR2 FQNEAQ. Trimming took 4 bases from V and 1 from J, leaving 17 bases between them. Complete variable domain (other parts from reference TRBV7-8 and TRBJ1-5): GAGVSQSPRYKVAKRGQDVALRCDPISGHVSLFWYQQALGQGPEFLTYFQNEAQLDKSGLPSDRFFAERPEGSVSTLKIQRTQQEDSAVYLCASSSSPPGMSNQPQHFGDGTRLSIL.

The rearrangement uses TRBV19 and TRBJ1-2; 9 bases fit TRBD1. This CDR3 has 15 residues. V was clipped by 4 bases and J by 0 bases; unmatched bases: 3. Germline V gene data show CDR1 as LNHDA and CDR2 as SQIVND (reference sequence). The CDR3 sequence: CASSTGTGSNYGYTF. CDR3 nucleotide sequence: TGTGCCAGTAGTACCGGGACAGGGTCTAACTATGGCTACACCTTC.

This clonotype has a count of ten or more. This sequence joins TRBV28 and TRBJ2-2, with D maybe TRBD1 (6 bases). Germline values: CDR1 MDHEN, CDR2 SYDVKM. CDR3 length: 14 residues. The germline V and J ends were trimmed by 6 bases and 2 bases, with 10 bases remaining between them. The CDR3 nucleotides are TGTGCCAGCAGACAAGGGGGTAACACCGGGGAGCTGTTTTTT. This gives the protein CASRQGGNTGELFF.

The V call is TRBV6-1, the J call TRBJ2-3; 8 nucleotides align to TRBD2. The CDR3 length is 18 residues. The V and J ends lost 0 bases and 1 base, in that order; junction bases with no gene match: 9. Germline V gene data show CDR1 as MNHNS and CDR2 as SASEGT. The CDR3 DNA reads TGTGCCAGCAGTGAAGCGCGGGGCACTAGCGGACGCACAGATACGCAGTATTTT. Translating gives CASSEARGTSGRTDTQYF.

In this sample, this clonotype turned up a few times. The chain employs TRBV18 and TRBJ2-6; D ambiguous. The CDR3 extends over 13 amino acids. V lost 7 bases and J 4 bases, leaving 8 bases between the germline ends. The germline CDR1 and CDR2 sequences are KGHSH and LQKENI. The CDR3 sequence: CASYIWGANVLTF. The CDR3 DNA is TGTGCCAGCTACATCTGGGGGGCCAACGTCCTGACTTTC.

The count of this clonotype is one. V gene TRBV12-3 or TRBV12-4 combines with J gene TRBJ2-1; D not resolved. CDR3 length: 14 residues. V lost 3 bases, J lost 5 bases, and 11 bases lay in between. Written as DNA, the CDR3 is TGTGCCAGCAGTTTGCAGGAAGTTAACAATGAGCAGTTCTTC. Residues: CASSLQEVNNEQFF.

This clonotype was counted a few times. The CDR3 DNA follows: TGCGCCAGCAGCTCACCCGGGACAGCCTACGAGCAGTACTTC. Translating it yields CASSSPGTAYEQYF. The chain carries TRBV5-1 and TRBJ2-7, with 7 bases aligning to TRBD1. This CDR3 is 14 amino acids long. After removal of 3 bases from V and 2 bases from J, the junction contained 5 bases not matched to a gene. Germline-derived CDR1 and CDR2 are SGHRS and YFSETQ.

In its sample, this clonotype was seen a few times. The CDR3 protein is CAWTRDRPYGYTF. The DNA of the CDR3 is TGTGCCTGGACAAGGGACAGACCCTATGGCTACACCTTC. The chain uses TRBV30 and TRBJ1-2, with 7 bases fitting TRBD1. CDR3 size: 13 residues. V shed 4 bases and J 4 bases; nucleotides not matched to a gene: 6. Germline V gene data show CDR1 as GTSNPN and CDR2 as SVGIG (reference sequence).

Many counts were recorded for this clonotype. J is TRBJ2-5 and V is TRBV28; D is unresolved. The CDR3 runs 15 residues. Trimming removed 6 bases from V and 4 bases from J, with 18 bases in between. Germline V lookup: CDR1 MDHEN, CDR2 SYDVKM. The CDR3 sequence: CASRSPMWGGETQYF. The DNA for the CDR3 is TGTGCCAGCAGATCCCCGATGTGGGGTGGAGAGACCCAGTACTTC.

This clonotype was seen at least ten times. V and J are TRBV6-4 and TRBJ1-1; D ambiguous. The germline gives CDR1 MRHNA, CDR2 SNTAGT. The V end lost 6 bases, the J end lost 4 bases, and 21 bases lay between the germline ends. The CDR3 is 16 residues long. CDR3 loop: CASSPEGPTLSTEAFF. Here the CDR3 DNA reads TGTGCCAGCAGCCCCGAAGGGCCCACCCTCTCCACTGAAGCTTTCTTT.

This clonotype was picked up many times. The rearrangement links TRBV28 to TRBJ2-7; D tentatively reads TRBD1 or TRBD2 (5 bases each). CDR3 length: 15 residues. V lost 3 bases to trimming and J lost 2 bases, with 14 bases between them. Germline CDR1 is MDHEN and CDR2 is SYDVKM. The CDR3 nucleotides read TGTGCCAGCAGTTTCGCCGGGACGGCAACCTACGAGCAGTACTTC. It encodes CASSFAGTATYEQYF.

The sample holds many counts of this clonotype. The rearrangement uses TRBV12-3 or TRBV12-4 and TRBJ1-1, with D perhaps matching TRBD1 (6 bases). V was shortened by 4 bases and J by 4 bases, with 13 bases between the two germline ends. The CDR3 consists of 14 residues. CDR3 sequence: CASSYRVGGTEAFF. CDR3 DNA sequence: TGTGCCAGCAGTTACAGGGTAGGGGGCACTGAAGCTTTCTTT.

CDR3 coding DNA: TGCGCCAGCAGAGCCACTAGCGGGGGCCGGACGCAGTATTTT. Its translation: CASRATSGGRTQYF. This chain links TRBV5-1 with TRBJ2-3; TRBD2 aligns across 11 bases. This CDR3 is built from 14 residues. The germline V gene has CDR1 SGHRS and CDR2 YFSETQ. V trimming: 5 bases; J trimming: 9 bases; junction bases outside the gene matches: 8. The variable domain in full, completed from reference TRBV5-1 and TRBJ2-3, reads KAGVTQTPRYLIKTRGQQVTLSCSPISGHRSVSWYQQTPGQGLQFLFEYFSETQRNKGNFPGRFSGRQFSNSRSEMNVSTLELGDSALYLCASRATSGGRTQYFGPGTRLTVL.

This clonotype was seen ten or more times. The rearrangement links TRBV6-1 to TRBJ1-2; D not resolved. CDR1 and CDR2 from the germline V gene are MNHNS and SASEGT. The CDR3 runs to 15 residues. V shed 4 bases and J shed 5 bases, with 17 bases lying between them. CDR3 sequence reads: CASSAKRGAEYGYTF. The CDR3 DNA reads TGTGCCAGCAGTGCTAAGAGAGGAGCTGAGTATGGCTACACCTTC.

This clonotype was seen a handful of times. A read error may account for a junction end that differs from germline. The rearrangement uses TRBV10-3 and TRBJ1-1, with D unresolved. The CDR3 consists of 12 residues. The germline CDR1 and CDR2 sequences are ENHRY and SYGVKD. The CDR3 protein is CAISGSNTEACF. The CDR3 DNA reads TGTGCCATCAGTGGATCGAACACTGAAGCTTGCTTT.

This clonotype was counted once. The J gene is TRBJ2-5, the V gene TRBV14, with D maybe TRBD2 (6 bases). V shed 1 base and J shed 7 bases, with 10 bases lying between them. The CDR3 is made up of 13 amino acids. The germline gives CDR1 SGHDN, CDR2 FVKESK. The CDR3 region has the DNA TGTGCCAGCAGCCAAGTAGCGGAGGTGACCCAGTACTTC. Residues: CASSQVAEVTQYF.

This clonotype has just a few counts. The chain is built from TRBV9 and TRBJ1-2, with D uncertain. V was clipped by 4 bases and J by 3 bases, with 16 bases between them. CDR3 length: 15 amino acids. The V gene's germline CDR1 is SGDLS and CDR2 YYNGEE. For the CDR3, the DNA is TGTGCCAGCAGCAGAGGTAGGCAGGAGGACTATGGCTACACCTTC. Protein: CASSRGRQEDYGYTF. Looking up the rest from reference TRBV9 and TRBJ1-2 gives the full variable domain: DSGVTQTPKHLITATGQRVTLRCSPRSGDLSVYWYQQSLDQGLQFLIQYYNGEERAKGNILERFSAQQFPDLHSELNLSSLELGDSALYFCASSRGRQEDYGYTFGSGTRLTVV.

This clonotype was counted only a few times. One base separates it from a far larger clone, so it is likely a read error. This chain connects TRBV6-2 or TRBV6-3 to TRBJ2-4; D possibly corresponds to TRBD2 (6 bases). The germline V gene encodes CDR1 MNHEY and CDR2 SVGEGT. The CDR3 length is 13 residues. The CDR3 DNA sequence: TGTGCCAGCTCACCGAGCAGGGAGGACATTCAGCACTTC. Translation gives CASSPSREDIQHF.